This entry lists 8 T cell receptor beta chains sequenced from one sample in a study of T-cell reconstitution after alpha-beta-depleted transplantation in children. Unique molecular identifiers were incorporated when the TCRbeta library was constructed. One entry per CDR3 protein results from TCRdb running MiXCR on the PCR reads. Of about 290,000 distinct CDR3 sequences listed, 10% are singletons. The sequencing used PBMCs, collected before TCRalphabeta/CD19-depleted stem cell transplant. The source of these receptors is a boy under two years old with acute myeloid leukemia, due to receive a stem cell transplant.

This clonotype came up many times. This sequence joins TRBV28 and TRBJ1-2; 8 bases are a match to TRBD1. V lost 5 bases, J lost 4 bases, and 6 bases stayed unmatched. Germline-derived CDR1 and CDR2 are MDHEN and SYDVKM. The CDR3 is 14 amino acids. The chain's CDR3 is CASSIRDRSYGYTF. The CDR3 DNA reads TGTGCCAGCAGTATCCGGGACAGGTCCTATGGCTACACCTTC.

This clonotype has a count of ten or more. The chain joins TRBV14 to TRBJ2-3, with D uncertain. The CDR3 has 13 amino acids. The ends were cut back, 1 base at V and 8 bases at J, with 10 bases in the middle. Germline values: CDR1 SGHDN, CDR2 FVKESK. The chain's CDR3 is CASSQGGSGTQYF. The CDR3 nucleotides are TGTGCCAGCAGCCAAGGCGGATCTGGTACGCAGTATTTT.

The chain links TRBV20-1 to TRBJ2-1; possible D gene TRBD2, 6 bases. Trimming left V 2 bases short and J 5 bases short, with 13 bases between. The CDR3 is 14 residues long. Germline CDR1 DFQATT, CDR2 SNEGSKA (reference sequence). CDR3 nucleotide sequence: TGCAGTGCTAGACTACCGGGACTTCACAATGAGCAGTTCTTC. As protein: CSARLPGLHNEQFF.

This clonotype appeared many times. The chain joins TRBV7-8 to TRBJ1-5; D ambiguous. Germline V gives CDR1 SGHVS, CDR2 FQNEAQ. This CDR3 comprises 20 residues. Trimming pared 0 bases from V and 3 bases from J, leaving 24 bases between. In nucleotides, the CDR3 is TGTGCCAGCAGCTTAGCGTCAATAGCGGGATCCCCGTGGGTCAATCAGCCCCAGCATTTT. This sequence encodes CASSLASIAGSPWVNQPQHF.

There are many counts of this clonotype. The V and J genes are TRBV4-3 and TRBJ2-5, with D unclear. V dropped 0 bases and J dropped 4 bases, with 6 bases sitting between them. Germline V gene data show CDR1 as LGHNA and CDR2 as YSLEER. CDR3 length: 13 residues. The chain's CDR3 is CASSQDGTETQYF. In DNA form, the CDR3 reads TGCGCCAGCAGCCAAGATGGTACAGAGACCCAGTACTTC.

This clonotype appeared many times. The rearrangement joins TRBV7-2 to TRBJ2-1; 7 bases are a match to TRBD1. The CDR3 consists of 14 residues. The trim removed 5 bases at V and 8 bases at J, leaving 9 bases unmatched. Germline V gives CDR1 SGHTA, CDR2 FQGNSA. The CDR3 bases are TGTGCCAGCAGCCCATACAGGGGTGAGGATGAGCAGTTCTTC. Translating it yields CASSPYRGEDEQFF.

Only a few counts were recorded for this clonotype. The genes are TRBV19 and TRBJ2-7; either TRBD1 or TRBD2 may supply D (5 bases each). This CDR3 has 13 residues. Per germline, CDR1 LNHDA and CDR2 SQIVND (reference sequence). V gave up 1 base and J gave up 6 bases, with 10 bases separating them. The chain's CDR3 is CASSIGDLAEQYF. The CDR3 DNA sequence: TGTGCCAGTAGTATAGGGGACCTCGCCGAGCAGTACTTC.

This clonotype came up many times. This sequence joins TRBV15 and TRBJ1-5, with 10 bases matching TRBD1. The CDR3 has 15 amino acids. From germline, CDR1 is LNHNV and CDR2 YYDKDF (reference sequence). J gave up 8 bases and V 0 bases, and 4 bases lay outside the gene matches. CDR3 region: CATSRDRDRGKPQHF. CDR3 in DNA: TGTGCCACCAGCAGAGATCGGGACAGGGGAAAGCCCCAGCATTTT. Drawing the rest from reference TRBV15 and TRBJ1-5, the complete variable domain is DAMVIQNPRYQVTQFGKPVTLSCSQTLNHNVMYWYQQKSSQAPKLLFHYYDKDFNNEADTPDNFQSRRPNTSFCFLDIRSPGLGDTAMYLCATSRDRDRGKPQHFGDGTRLSIL.